Described below is a single TCR beta chain sequence and its context. Its antigen is currently unknown. The data are from a study of T cells in Graves' hyperthyroidism and ophthalmopathy. This CDR3 comprises 16 residues. The germline V and J ends were trimmed by 8 bases and 3 bases, with 23 bases remaining between them. CDR1 is ENHRY and CDR2 is SYGVKD in the germline V gene. Study findings and constraints: From stable hyperthyroidism, ophthalmopathy was set apart by a 13 V-J model. Most clonotypes expanded in thyroid above 0.001 were likewise present in blood. Ophthalmopathy was identified by the model a median 6.5 months ahead of onset.

Authors of the study amplified TCR beta CDR3 regions from RNA transcripts. Carried out on the TCR CDR3, a first-round RT-PCR used the HTBI primer set. TCRdb passed the multiplex PCR reads through MiXCR, listing each CDR3 protein once. Of over 700,000 distinct CDR3 sequences listed, 38% are singletons. Based on clinical symptoms, serum thyroxine and TRAb, thyroid ultrasound and orbital computed tomography, diagnoses were reached. The sample comprised blood. The TCR comes from a man aged 18 to 30 with Graves' hyperthyroidism. The rearrangement uses TRBV10-3 and TRBJ2-7, with D perhaps matching TRBD1 or TRBD2 (5 bases each). The CDR3 region has the DNA TGTGCCATCGATCCGTATTCCGGGACCTATCTCTACGAGCAGTACTTC. Translating it yields CAIDPYSGTYLYEQYF.